A selection of T cell receptor beta chains follows, all from one sample in a study of blood T cell repertoires in COVID-19. Measured with immunoSEQ multiplex PCR; TCRdb has only the in-frame clones, and not every one. The table records tens of thousands of clones, more than 70% of them present only once. Sequenced sample: peripheral blood. Receptors were obtained from a man aged 65 to 85 with COVID-19, enrolled during active disease. Both conserved end residues are part of each CDR3. The order of the fields is clone size, V gene, J gene, D gene, CDR3 DNA, CDR3 protein. The D gene is left open where the match is weak. Clone size is stated in some rows and not others, as once, few, many or a class when expanded.

abundance: NA
v_gene: TRBV11-2
j_gene: TRBJ2-1
d_gene: TRBD2
CDR3nt: TGTGCCAGCAGCTTAGGTAGCGGGTGGTACAATGAGCAGTTCTTC
CDR3aa: CASSLGSGWYNEQFF

abundance: NA
v_gene: TRBV27
j_gene: TRBJ2-1
d_gene: NA
CDR3nt: TGTGCATCGGGACTCCATAACAATGAGCAGTTCTTC
CDR3aa: CASGLHNNEQFF

abundance: NA
v_gene: TRBV4-2
j_gene: TRBJ2-7
d_gene: TRBD2
CDR3nt: TGTGCCAGCAGCCAAGATGCAGCGGGAGCCTACGAGCAGTACTTC
CDR3aa: CASSQDAAGAYEQYF

abundance: NA
v_gene: TRBV6-6
j_gene: TRBJ2-5
d_gene: NA
CDR3nt: TGTGCCAGCAGTTACTCAGCGGCGGTGGGGGAGACCCAGTACTTC
CDR3aa: CASSYSAAVGETQYF

abundance: NA
v_gene: TRBV7-8
j_gene: TRBJ2-2
d_gene: TRBD1
CDR3nt: TGTGCCAGCAGCTTACAGGGGGCTAGTACCGGGGAGCTGTTTTTT
CDR3aa: CASSLQGASTGELFF

abundance: few
v_gene: TRBV18
j_gene: TRBJ2-2
d_gene: TRBD1
CDR3nt: TGTGCCAGCTCACCACCGGGACAGATAAACACCGGGGAGCTGTTTTTT
CDR3aa: CASSPPGQINTGELFF

abundance: NA
v_gene: TRBV5-1
j_gene: TRBJ2-7
d_gene: NA
CDR3nt: TGCGCCAGCAGCTTGTCTGCAGGGGAGCAGTACTTC
CDR3aa: CASSLSAGEQYF

abundance: NA
v_gene: TRBV20-1
j_gene: TRBJ1-5
d_gene: NA
CDR3nt: TGCAGTGCTGAACAGGACCAGCCCCAGCATTTT
CDR3aa: CSAEQDQPQHF

abundance: once
v_gene: TRBV15
j_gene: TRBJ1-4
d_gene: NA
CDR3nt: TGTGCCACCAGCAGGGCCGGGACTGCCGGAAAAGGGCTGTTTTTT
CDR3aa: CATSRAGTAGKGLFF

abundance: few
v_gene: TRBV4-2
j_gene: TRBJ1-1
d_gene: NA
CDR3nt: TGTGCCAGCAGCCAAGAACAGTACGGTGACACTGAAGCTTTCTTT
CDR3aa: CASSQEQYGDTEAFF

abundance: NA
v_gene: TRBV24-1
j_gene: TRBJ2-3
d_gene: TRBD1
CDR3nt: TGTGCCACCGAAGCCCCCCAGGGGGACACAGATACGCAGTATTTT
CDR3aa: CATEAPQGDTDTQYF

abundance: NA
v_gene: TRBV7-2
j_gene: TRBJ2-5
d_gene: NA
CDR3nt: TGTGCCAGCAGCCAATTCGGGGAGACCCAGTACTTC
CDR3aa: CASSQFGETQYF

abundance: NA
v_gene: TRBV11-2
j_gene: TRBJ2-3
d_gene: TRBD2
CDR3nt: TGTGCCAGCAGGAAGGGACTAGCGGGATTTAGCACAGATACGCAGTATTTT
CDR3aa: CASRKGLAGFSTDTQYF

abundance: few
v_gene: TRBV20-1
j_gene: TRBJ2-1
d_gene: NA
CDR3nt: TGCAGTGCTAGCTCCGGTCATGAGCAGTTCTTC
CDR3aa: CSASSGHEQFF

abundance: NA
v_gene: TRBV28
j_gene: TRBJ2-5
d_gene: TRBD2
CDR3nt: TGTGCCAGTAAGGGTCCGGGACTAAGAAAGACCCAGTACTTC
CDR3aa: CASKGPGLRKTQYF

abundance: NA
v_gene: TRBV2
j_gene: TRBJ1-2
d_gene: NA
CDR3nt: TGTGCCAGCAAGCGGGAGGGGGGCGGGGGAGGAGGCTACACCTTC
CDR3aa: CASKREGGGGGGYTF

abundance: many
v_gene: TRBV27
j_gene: TRBJ1-5
d_gene: NA
CDR3nt: TGTGCCAGCAAGGTCGGCGGAACTAGCAATCAGCCCCAGCATTTT
CDR3aa: CASKVGGTSNQPQHF

abundance: few
v_gene: TRBV3-1/TRBV3-2
j_gene: TRBJ2-2
d_gene: TRBD2
CDR3nt: TGTGCCAGCAGCCAAGACCCAGCGGGAGGCACCGGGGAGCTGTTTTTT
CDR3aa: CASSQDPAGGTGELFF

abundance: once
v_gene: TRBV25-1
j_gene: TRBJ1-3
d_gene: TRBD1
CDR3nt: TGTGCCAGCAGTTTGACAGGGAGCTCTGGAAACACCATATATTTT
CDR3aa: CASSLTGSSGNTIYF

abundance: once
v_gene: TRBV18
j_gene: TRBJ1-4
d_gene: TRBD1
CDR3nt: TGTGCCAGCTCACCGCGCCAGGGGGCTTTTCAGGGTAATGAAAAACTGTTTTTT
CDR3aa: CASSPRQGAFQGNEKLFF

abundance: NA
v_gene: TRBV5-1
j_gene: TRBJ1-1
d_gene: NA
CDR3nt: TGCGCCAGCAGCGACGGGATCCGCACTGAAGCTTTCTTT
CDR3aa: CASSDGIRTEAFF

abundance: NA
v_gene: TRBV11-2
j_gene: TRBJ2-1
d_gene: TRBD2
CDR3nt: TGTGCCAGCAGCTTAGAGGCTAGCGGGAGCGGGGAGCAGTTCTTC
CDR3aa: CASSLEASGSGEQFF

abundance: NA
v_gene: TRBV18
j_gene: TRBJ2-1
d_gene: NA
CDR3nt: TGTGCCAGCTCTCCCGTCTACAATGAGCAGTTCTTC
CDR3aa: CASSPVYNEQFF

abundance: NA
v_gene: TRBV27
j_gene: TRBJ2-2
d_gene: TRBD1
CDR3nt: TGTGCCAGCTCCCGGACAGGGCTACGACTCAACACCGGGGAGCTGTTTTTT
CDR3aa: CASSRTGLRLNTGELFF

abundance: NA
v_gene: TRBV12-3/TRBV12-4
j_gene: TRBJ1-5
d_gene: NA
CDR3nt: TGTGCCAGCAGTGGACAGATCAATCAGCCCCAGCATTTT
CDR3aa: CASSGQINQPQHF

abundance: NA
v_gene: TRBV19
j_gene: TRBJ2-2
d_gene: TRBD1
CDR3nt: TGTGCCAGTAGTCATACAGTGGGACAGGGGAAGACCGGGGAGCTGTTTTTT
CDR3aa: CASSHTVGQGKTGELFF

abundance: NA
v_gene: TRBV5-6
j_gene: TRBJ2-1
d_gene: NA
CDR3nt: TGTGCCAGCAGCCGCCGGGACTCGAAGCAGTTCTTC
CDR3aa: CASSRRDSKQFF

abundance: NA
v_gene: TRBV27
j_gene: TRBJ2-3
d_gene: TRBD1
CDR3nt: TGTGCCAGCAGTTGGGACAGGGCATACACAGATACGCAGTATTTT
CDR3aa: CASSWDRAYTDTQYF

abundance: NA
v_gene: TRBV5-6
j_gene: TRBJ2-3
d_gene: TRBD2
CDR3nt: TGTGCCAGCAGCCTTACTAGCGGGAGGACAGATACGCAGTATTTT
CDR3aa: CASSLTSGRTDTQYF

abundance: NA
v_gene: TRBV4-1
j_gene: TRBJ1-6
d_gene: NA
CDR3nt: TGCGCCAGCAGCCAAGTTCCGGGTGTCAAGGCGTCACCCCTCCACTTT
CDR3aa: CASSQVPGVKASPLHF

abundance: NA
v_gene: TRBV18
j_gene: TRBJ2-2
d_gene: NA
CDR3nt: TGTGCCAGCTCACGGACAGAGAACACCGGGGAGCTGTTTTTT
CDR3aa: CASSRTENTGELFF

abundance: NA
v_gene: TRBV9
j_gene: TRBJ2-1
d_gene: TRBD2
CDR3nt: TGTGCCAGCAGCCCCCTGAGCGGGAGTAGGTATGAGCAGTTCTTC
CDR3aa: CASSPLSGSRYEQFF

abundance: NA
v_gene: TRBV19
j_gene: TRBJ2-3
d_gene: TRBD1
CDR3nt: TGTGCCAGTAGCAAGTGGGGGACAGTCTTCACAGATACGCAGTATTTT
CDR3aa: CASSKWGTVFTDTQYF

abundance: few
v_gene: TRBV2
j_gene: TRBJ2-2
d_gene: NA
CDR3nt: TGTGCCAGCAGTACCTCTCGGGGAAACACCGGGGAGCTGTTTTTT
CDR3aa: CASSTSRGNTGELFF

abundance: NA
v_gene: TRBV7-6
j_gene: TRBJ2-1
d_gene: TRBD2
CDR3nt: TGTGCCAGCAGCCAAGTTCCGGTGGGGCGGGAGGGATCCTACAATGAGCAGTTCTTC
CDR3aa: CASSQVPVGREGSYNEQFF

abundance: NA
v_gene: TRBV18
j_gene: TRBJ2-7
d_gene: NA
CDR3nt: TGTGCCAGCTCACCACGGAGAGGGGAGCAGTACTTC
CDR3aa: CASSPRRGEQYF

abundance: NA
v_gene: TRBV2
j_gene: TRBJ1-2
d_gene: NA
CDR3nt: TGTGCCAGCAGTGAAGCGCTGGTAGACTATGGCTACACCTTC
CDR3aa: CASSEALVDYGYTF

abundance: once
v_gene: TRBV5-6
j_gene: TRBJ2-2
d_gene: NA
CDR3nt: TGTGCCAGCAGCCCAGGACAGAGATACACCGGGGAGCTGTTTTTT
CDR3aa: CASSPGQRYTGELFF

abundance: medium-sized
v_gene: TRBV7-7
j_gene: TRBJ2-1
d_gene: TRBD2
CDR3nt: TGTGCTAGCAGCTTAGTAGCGGGGGACAATGAGCAGTTCTTC
CDR3aa: CASSLVAGDNEQFF

abundance: NA
v_gene: TRBV11-1
j_gene: TRBJ2-7
d_gene: NA
CDR3nt: TGTGCCAGCAGCTTCGGGATCGGGAACGGCGAGCAGTACTTC
CDR3aa: CASSFGIGNGEQYF

abundance: NA
v_gene: TRBV27
j_gene: TRBJ1-5
d_gene: TRBD1
CDR3nt: TGTGCCAGCAGTCCCTCAGGGGGCTCACAGCCCCAGCATTTT
CDR3aa: CASSPSGGSQPQHF

abundance: NA
v_gene: TRBV27
j_gene: TRBJ2-3
d_gene: NA
CDR3nt: TGTGCCAGCAGTTTATCTCCCCCGGGGTTAATGGGGGCTCGGCAGTATTTT
CDR3aa: CASSLSPPGLMGARQYF

abundance: NA
v_gene: TRBV3-1/TRBV3-2
j_gene: TRBJ1-1
d_gene: TRBD1
CDR3nt: TGTGCCAGCAGCCGACAGGGTACGAACACTGAAGCTTTCTTT
CDR3aa: CASSRQGTNTEAFF

abundance: NA
v_gene: TRBV7-9
j_gene: TRBJ1-1
d_gene: NA
CDR3nt: TGTGCCAGCAGCTTAGGTGGCCCCATGAACACTGAAGCTTTCTTT
CDR3aa: CASSLGGPMNTEAFF

abundance: NA
v_gene: TRBV3-1/TRBV3-2
j_gene: TRBJ2-7
d_gene: NA
CDR3nt: TGTGCCAGCAGCCTAGAGGGACTGTACTACGAGCAGTACTTC
CDR3aa: CASSLEGLYYEQYF

abundance: NA
v_gene: TRBV19
j_gene: TRBJ1-4
d_gene: NA
CDR3nt: TGTGCCAGTAGCCCACAGGGTGCGGTAGCTAATGAAAAACTGTTTTTT
CDR3aa: CASSPQGAVANEKLFF

abundance: NA
v_gene: TRBV7-3
j_gene: TRBJ1-1
d_gene: TRBD1
CDR3nt: TGTGCCAGCAGCGTTACAGGGGGCACTGAAGCTTTCTTT
CDR3aa: CASSVTGGTEAFF

abundance: few
v_gene: TRBV15
j_gene: TRBJ1-5
d_gene: TRBD1
CDR3nt: TGTGCCACCAGCAGAGCTTCGACAGGGGATCAGCCCCAGCATTTT
CDR3aa: CATSRASTGDQPQHF

abundance: NA
v_gene: TRBV27
j_gene: TRBJ2-7
d_gene: TRBD1
CDR3nt: TGTGCCAGCAGCGAGACAGGGGGCCCCTACGAGCAGTACTTC
CDR3aa: CASSETGGPYEQYF

abundance: NA
v_gene: TRBV9
j_gene: TRBJ2-1
d_gene: TRBD2
CDR3nt: TGTGCCAGCAGCGTAGTGGGTAGCGGGCACCAGCCCAATGAGCAGTTCTTC
CDR3aa: CASSVVGSGHQPNEQFF

abundance: NA
v_gene: TRBV30
j_gene: TRBJ2-7
d_gene: TRBD1
CDR3nt: TGTGCCGGCCGGGACAGGGCGCACTACGAGCAGTACTTC
CDR3aa: CAGRDRAHYEQYF